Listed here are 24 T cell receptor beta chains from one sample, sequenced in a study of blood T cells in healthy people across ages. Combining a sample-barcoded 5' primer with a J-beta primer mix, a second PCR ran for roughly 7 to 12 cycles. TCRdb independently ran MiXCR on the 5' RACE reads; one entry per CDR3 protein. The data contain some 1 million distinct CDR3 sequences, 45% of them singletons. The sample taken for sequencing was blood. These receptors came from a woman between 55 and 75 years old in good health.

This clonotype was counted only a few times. In DNA form, the CDR3 reads TGTGCCAGCAGCCAAGCTGCAGCCGAATACGAGCAGTACTTC. It is translated as CASSQAAAEYEQYF. The rearrangement links TRBV4-2 to TRBJ2-7; D gene unclear. The CDR3 loop spans 14 amino acids. The ends were cut back, 1 base at V and 4 bases at J, with 11 bases in the middle. Per the germline V gene, CDR1 is LGHNA and CDR2 is YNFKEQ.

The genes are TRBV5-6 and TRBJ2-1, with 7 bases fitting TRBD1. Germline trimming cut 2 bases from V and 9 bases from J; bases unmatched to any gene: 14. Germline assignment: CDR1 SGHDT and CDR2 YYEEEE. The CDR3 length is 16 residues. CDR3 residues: CASSFRQGMVIAEQFF. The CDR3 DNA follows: TGTGCCAGCAGCTTTAGACAGGGTATGGTCATCGCTGAGCAGTTCTTC.

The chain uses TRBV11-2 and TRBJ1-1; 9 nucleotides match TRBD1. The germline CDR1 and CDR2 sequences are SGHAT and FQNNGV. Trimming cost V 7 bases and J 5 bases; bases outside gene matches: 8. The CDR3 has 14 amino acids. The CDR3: CASNFRQGGTEAFF. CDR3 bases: TGTGCCAGCAACTTTCGACAGGGGGGAACTGAAGCTTTCTTT.

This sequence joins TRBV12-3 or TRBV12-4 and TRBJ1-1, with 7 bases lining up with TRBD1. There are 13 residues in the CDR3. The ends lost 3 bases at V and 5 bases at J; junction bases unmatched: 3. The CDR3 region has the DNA TGTGCCAGCAGTTTGCCAGGGGGGACTGAAGCTTTCTTT. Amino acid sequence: CASSLPGGTEAFF.

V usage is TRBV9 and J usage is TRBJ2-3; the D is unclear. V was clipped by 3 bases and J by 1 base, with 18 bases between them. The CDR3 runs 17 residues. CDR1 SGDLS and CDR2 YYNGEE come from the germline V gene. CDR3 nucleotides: TGTGCCAGCAGCGGGGGTATCGACTCCCTCCGCACAGATACGCAGTATTTT. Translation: CASSGGIDSLRTDTQYF.

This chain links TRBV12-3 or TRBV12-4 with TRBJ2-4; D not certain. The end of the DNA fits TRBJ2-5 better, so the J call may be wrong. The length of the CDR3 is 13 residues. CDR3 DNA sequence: TGTGCCAGCAGCACTCTCAGCCGGGAGACCCAGTACTTC. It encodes CASSTLSRETQYF.

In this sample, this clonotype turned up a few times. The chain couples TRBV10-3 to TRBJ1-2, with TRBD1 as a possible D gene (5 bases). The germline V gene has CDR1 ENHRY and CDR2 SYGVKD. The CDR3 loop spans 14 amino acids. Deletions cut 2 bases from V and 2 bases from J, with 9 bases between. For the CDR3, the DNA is TGTGCCATCAGTGAGGGACAAAGGAACTATGGCTACACCTTC. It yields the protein CAISEGQRNYGYTF.

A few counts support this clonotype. This CDR3 is CASSPSGGGADEQYF. CDR3 bases: TGTGCCAGCAGCCCCTCGGGGGGGGGTGCGGACGAGCAGTACTTC. V usage is TRBV7-9 and J usage is TRBJ2-7; 8 bases fit TRBD2. V gave up 5 bases and J gave up 5 bases; unmatched junction bases: 11. This CDR3 contains 15 residues. Per the germline V gene, CDR1 is SEHNR and CDR2 is FQNEAQ (reference sequence).

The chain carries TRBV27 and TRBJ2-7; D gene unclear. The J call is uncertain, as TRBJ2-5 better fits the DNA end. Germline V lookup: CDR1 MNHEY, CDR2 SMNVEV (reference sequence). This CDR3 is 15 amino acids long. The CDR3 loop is CASKQFPWAEETQYF. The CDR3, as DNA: TGTGCCAGCAAACAATTCCCGTGGGCAGAAGAGACCCAGTACTTC.

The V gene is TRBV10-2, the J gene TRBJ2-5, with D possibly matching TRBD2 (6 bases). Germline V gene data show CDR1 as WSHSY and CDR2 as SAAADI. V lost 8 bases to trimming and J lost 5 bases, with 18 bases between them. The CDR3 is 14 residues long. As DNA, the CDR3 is TGCGCCAGCCTTAACAGCTTTGGGAGGGAGACCCAGTACTTC. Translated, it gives CASLNSFGRETQYF.

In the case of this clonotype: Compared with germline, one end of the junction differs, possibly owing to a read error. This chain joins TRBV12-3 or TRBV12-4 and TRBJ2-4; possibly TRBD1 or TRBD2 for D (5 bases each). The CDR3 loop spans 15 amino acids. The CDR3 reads CASSFGGTAKNIPYF. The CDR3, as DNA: TGTGCCAGCAGTTTTGGGGGAACGGCCAAAAACATTCCGTACTTC.

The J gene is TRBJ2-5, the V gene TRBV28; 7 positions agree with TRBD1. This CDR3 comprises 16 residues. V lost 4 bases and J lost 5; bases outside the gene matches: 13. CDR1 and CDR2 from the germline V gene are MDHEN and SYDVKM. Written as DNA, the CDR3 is TGTGCCAGCAGTTCGGGACAGATCTTAGTTGGGGAGACCCAGTACTTC. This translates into CASSSGQILVGETQYF.

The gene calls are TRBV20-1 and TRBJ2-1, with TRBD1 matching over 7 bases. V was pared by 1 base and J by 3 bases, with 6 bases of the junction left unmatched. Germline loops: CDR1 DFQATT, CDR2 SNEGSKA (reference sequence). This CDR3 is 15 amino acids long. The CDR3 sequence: CSARGRGQIYNEQFF. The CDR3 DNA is TGCAGTGCTAGAGGCCGGGGACAGATCTACAATGAGCAGTTCTTC.

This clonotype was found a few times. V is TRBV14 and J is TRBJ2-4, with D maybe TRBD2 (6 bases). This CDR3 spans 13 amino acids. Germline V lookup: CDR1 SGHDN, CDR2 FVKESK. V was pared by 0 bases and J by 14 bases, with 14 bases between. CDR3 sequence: CASSQEANGGKYF. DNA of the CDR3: TGTGCCAGCAGCCAAGAAGCCAACGGAGGGAAGTACTTC.

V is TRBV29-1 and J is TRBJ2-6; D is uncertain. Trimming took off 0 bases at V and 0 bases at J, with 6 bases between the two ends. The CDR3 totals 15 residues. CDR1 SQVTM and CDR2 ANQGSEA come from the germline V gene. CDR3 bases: TGCAGCGTTGAAGACAGCCACTCTGGGGCCAACGTCCTGACTTTC. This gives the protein CSVEDSHSGANVLTF.

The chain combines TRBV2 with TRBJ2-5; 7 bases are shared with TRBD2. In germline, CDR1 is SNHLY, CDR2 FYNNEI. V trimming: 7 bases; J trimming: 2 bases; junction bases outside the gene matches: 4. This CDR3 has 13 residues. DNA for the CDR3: TGTGCCAGCACCCGGACTAGTCAAGAGACCCAGTACTTC. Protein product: CASTRTSQETQYF. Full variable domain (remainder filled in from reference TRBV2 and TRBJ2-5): EPEVTQTPSHQVTQMGQEVILRCVPISNHLYFYWYRQILGQKVEFLVSFYNNEISEKSEIFDDQFSVERPDGSNFTLKIRSTKLEDSAMYFCASTRTSQETQYFGPGTRLLVL.

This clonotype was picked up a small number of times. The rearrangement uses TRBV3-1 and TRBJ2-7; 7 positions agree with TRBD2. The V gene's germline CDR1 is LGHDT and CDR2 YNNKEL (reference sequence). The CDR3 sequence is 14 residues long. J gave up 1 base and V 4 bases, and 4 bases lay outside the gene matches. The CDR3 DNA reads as TGTGCCAGCAGCCCGGGACTATATTCCTACGAGCAGTACTTC. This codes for CASSPGLYSYEQYF.

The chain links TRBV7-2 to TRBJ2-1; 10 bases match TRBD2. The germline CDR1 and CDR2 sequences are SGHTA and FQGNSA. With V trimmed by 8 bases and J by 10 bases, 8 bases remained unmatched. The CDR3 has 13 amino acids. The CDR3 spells CASALAGVQEQFF. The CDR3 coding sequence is TGTGCCAGCGCGCTAGCGGGAGTTCAGGAGCAGTTCTTC.

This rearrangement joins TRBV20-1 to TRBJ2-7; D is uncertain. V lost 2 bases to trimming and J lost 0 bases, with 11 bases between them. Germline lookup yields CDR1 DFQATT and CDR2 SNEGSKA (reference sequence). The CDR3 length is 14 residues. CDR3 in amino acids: CSARNSRSSYEQYF. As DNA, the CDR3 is TGCAGTGCTAGAAACAGTCGGAGCTCCTACGAGCAGTACTTC.

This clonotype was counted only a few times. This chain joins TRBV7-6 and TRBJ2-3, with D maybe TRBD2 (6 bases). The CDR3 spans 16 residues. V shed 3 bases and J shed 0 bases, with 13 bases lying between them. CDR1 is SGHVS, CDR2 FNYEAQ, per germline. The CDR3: CASSLGGGGSTDTQYF. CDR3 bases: TGTGCCAGCAGCTTGGGGGGAGGAGGGAGCACAGATACGCAGTATTTT. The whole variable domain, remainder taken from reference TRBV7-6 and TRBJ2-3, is GAGVSQSPRYKVTKRGQDVALRCDPISGHVSLYWYRQALGQGPEFLTYFNYEAQQDKSGLPNDRFSAERPEGSISTLTIQRTEQRDSAMYRCASSLGGGGSTDTQYFGPGTRLTVL.

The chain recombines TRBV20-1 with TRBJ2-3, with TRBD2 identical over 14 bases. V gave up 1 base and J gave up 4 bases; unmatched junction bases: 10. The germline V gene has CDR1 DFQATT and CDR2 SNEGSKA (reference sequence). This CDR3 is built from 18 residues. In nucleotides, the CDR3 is TGCAGTGCTAGAGCGGGGACTAGCGGGAGCGGGTTCTCAGATACGCAGTATTTT. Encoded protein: CSARAGTSGSGFSDTQYF.

CDR3 nucleotides: TGTGCCAGCAGCGTAGATTCGGGGCCGAAGGGCTACACCTTC. This translates into CASSVDSGPKGYTF. V and J are TRBV9 and TRBJ1-2, with D possibly matching TRBD1 (5 bases). The CDR3 loop spans 14 amino acids. The ends were cut back, 0 bases at V and 8 bases at J, with 14 bases in the middle. The germline gives CDR1 SGDLS, CDR2 YYNGEE.

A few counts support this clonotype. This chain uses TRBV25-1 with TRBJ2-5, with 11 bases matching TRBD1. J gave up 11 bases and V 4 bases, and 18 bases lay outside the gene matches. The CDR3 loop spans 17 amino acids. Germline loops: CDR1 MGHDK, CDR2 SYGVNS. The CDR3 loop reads CASSASIPGTGGGMQYF. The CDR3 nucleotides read TGTGCCAGCAGTGCCTCCATCCCCGGGACAGGGGGAGGGATGCAGTACTTC.

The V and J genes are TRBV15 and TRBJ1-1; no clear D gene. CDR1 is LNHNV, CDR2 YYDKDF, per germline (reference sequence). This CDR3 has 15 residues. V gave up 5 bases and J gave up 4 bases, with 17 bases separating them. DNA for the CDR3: TGTGCCACCAGCCCCGAAGACCACCCGGGCACTGAAGCTTTCTTT. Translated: CATSPEDHPGTEAFF.